One and the same sample provided the 32 T cell receptor beta chains below, sequenced in a study of beta chain features in type 1 diabetes. Expressed TCRB transcripts got sequenced, as all isolated RNA was reverse transcribed. The method was immunoSEQ multiplex PCR; TCRdb's version includes in-frame clones alone and lacks a portion of them. The profile shows some 500,000 clones, about 10% of them singletons. Sequencing was carried out using naive CD4+ T cells from blood. The receptors were sampled from a woman aged 18-29 years in good health.

This clone has only a few counts. The rearrangement links TRBV18 to TRBJ2-7; 10 nucleotides agree with TRBD1. V was pared by 4 bases and J by 5 bases, with 2 bases of the junction left unmatched. The CDR3 sequence is 13 residues long. CDR1 and CDR2 from the germline V gene are KGHSH and LQKENI. This chain's CDR3 is CASSLGQGDEQYV. Here the CDR3 DNA reads TGTGCCAGCTCACTCGGACAGGGGGACGAGCAGTACGTC.

This clone was picked up a small number of times. The V gene is TRBV9, the J gene TRBJ2-2, with a tentative D call TRBD2 (6 bases). Germline loops: CDR1 SGDLS, CDR2 YYNGEE. V dropped 0 bases and J dropped 7 bases, with 13 bases sitting between them. The CDR3 has 15 residues. The CDR3: CASSVALREGGELFF. CDR3 nucleotide sequence: TGTGCCAGCAGCGTAGCCTTGCGGGAAGGCGGGGAGCTGTTTTTT.

J is TRBJ2-7 and V is TRBV7-2; TRBD1 might be the D (5 bases). Trimming took 1 base from V and 3 from J, leaving 13 bases between them. The V gene's germline CDR1 is SGHTA and CDR2 FQGNSA. This CDR3 is 15 amino acids long. DNA for the CDR3: TGTGCCAGCAGCTTAGTGGCGGACACCCACTACGAGCAGTACTTC. This gives the protein CASSLVADTHYEQYF.

This clone was seen a few times. The chain joins TRBV11-2 to TRBJ2-1; D is unresolved. This CDR3 region has 18 residues. V lost 1 base, J lost 8 bases, and 24 bases lay in between. The germline V gene encodes CDR1 SGHAT and CDR2 FQNNGV. As DNA, the CDR3 is TGTGCCAGCAGCTTAGTAGGCAGGAGAATCAATATCGCGGATGAGCAGTTCTTC. Its translation is CASSLVGRRINIADEQFF.

This chain joins TRBV7-2 and TRBJ1-2; possible D gene TRBD1, 6 bases. The CDR3 is made up of 15 amino acids. V lost 6 bases to trimming and J lost 4 bases, with 18 bases between them. CDR1 is SGHTA, CDR2 FQGNSA, per germline. The DNA of the CDR3 is TGTGCCAGCAGATCGACGAGGGGGAGTGGCTATGGCTACACCTTC. Amino acids: CASRSTRGSGYGYTF.

This clone has just a few counts. This chain joins TRBV7-2 and TRBJ1-1; unclear D gene. Trimming cost V 0 bases and J 7 bases, with 9 bases left between them. The germline V gene has CDR1 SGHTA and CDR2 FQGNSA. The CDR3 extends over 13 amino acids. The CDR3 DNA reads as TGTGCCAGCAGCTTAGCCGGCGCGTTTGAAGCTTTCTTT. As protein: CASSLAGAFEAFF. Full variable domain (remainder filled in from reference TRBV7-2 and TRBJ1-1): GAGVSQSPSNKVTEKGKDVELRCDPISGHTALYWYRQSLGQGLEFLIYFQGNSAPDKSGLPSDRFSAERTGGSVSTLTIQRTQQEDSAVYLCASSLAGAFEAFFGQGTRLTVV.

V gene TRBV11-2 combines with J gene TRBJ2-5; D not certain. The CDR3 sequence is 13 residues long. Trimming shortened V by 6 bases and J by 1 base, and 9 bases separated the two germline ends. Per the germline V gene, CDR1 is SGHAT and CDR2 is FQNNGV. CDR3 DNA: TGTGCCAGCAGGTCGCAGGCCCAAGAGACCCAGTACTTC. Its translation: CASRSQAQETQYF.

The chain uses TRBV6-5 and TRBJ2-7; 13 nucleotides agree with TRBD2. The CDR3 contains 15 residues. Unmatched junction bases numbered 6, after V lost 6 bases and J lost 4 bases. Per the germline V gene, CDR1 is MNHEY and CDR2 is SVGAGI. For the CDR3, the DNA is TGTGCCAGCAGGCAGGGACTAGCGGGGAGGTACGAGCAGTACTTC. It yields the protein CASRQGLAGRYEQYF.

This clone showed up just a few times. The CDR3 DNA follows: TGTGCCAGCAGTAGCGGGAGGGCCCGCAATGAGCAGTTCTTC. Amino acid sequence: CASSSGRARNEQFF. The chain recombines TRBV6-6 with TRBJ2-1, with TRBD2 matching 10 bases. CDR3 length: 14 residues. Germline lookup yields CDR1 MNHNY and CDR2 SVGAGI (reference sequence). The junction had 4 bases not matched to a gene; V was cut back by 5 bases and J by 6 bases.

This chain joins TRBV28 and TRBJ1-1, with TRBD1 identical over 7 bases. Looked up from germline, CDR1 is MDHEN and CDR2 is SYDVKM. The V segment lost 2 bases and the J segment 6 bases; nucleotides outside the gene matches: 9. This CDR3 spans 15 amino acids. The CDR3 is CASSLGTSGTAEAFF. The CDR3 nucleotides read TGTGCCAGCAGTTTAGGGACATCCGGGACAGCTGAAGCTTTCTTT.

This clone was picked up a small number of times. This chain joins TRBV10-3 and TRBJ2-5; D is perhaps TRBD1 (6 bases). The germline V gene has CDR1 ENHRY and CDR2 SYGVKD. The CDR3 consists of 13 residues. V lost 7 bases to trimming and J lost 2 bases, with 11 bases between them. This CDR3 is CAITSGVQETQYF. CDR3 DNA sequence: TGTGCCATCACCTCAGGGGTTCAAGAGACCCAGTACTTC.

V usage is TRBV6-5 and J usage is TRBJ1-1, with a weak D call TRBD1 (6 bases). Germline CDR1 and CDR2: MNHEY and SVGAGI. The CDR3 spans 15 residues. With 4 bases removed from V and 4 bases from J, the gap between germline ends came to 16 bases. The CDR3 DNA reads as TGTGCCAGCAGTTCGATCAACAGGGTGGGCACTGAAGCTTTCTTT. Residues: CASSSINRVGTEAFF.

This clone occurred a few times. The rearrangement links TRBV5-4 to TRBJ2-6, with 9 bases that match TRBD1. J gave up 0 bases and V 0 bases, and 4 bases lay outside the gene matches. Germline V CDR1 and CDR2: SGHNT, YYREEE (reference sequence). The CDR3 length is 18 residues. The CDR3 nucleotides are TGTGCCAGCAGCTTGGACAGGGGGCTGTCCTCTGGGGCCAACGTCCTGACTTTC. This encodes CASSLDRGLSSGANVLTF.

V and J are TRBV5-1 and TRBJ2-5, with a tentative D call TRBD2 (6 bases). The CDR3 contains 14 residues. The V and J ends lost 4 bases and 5 bases respectively, with 15 bases between them. In germline, CDR1 is SGHRS, CDR2 YFSETQ. CDR3 nucleotide sequence: TGCGCCAGCAGCCGTGCCTCGGGGGTGGAGACCCAGTACTTC. It specifies CASSRASGVETQYF.

V usage is TRBV5-4 and J usage is TRBJ2-1; D gene uncertain. Trimming took 2 bases from V and 0 from J, leaving 9 bases between them. This CDR3 region has 15 residues. Germline lookup yields CDR1 SGHNT and CDR2 YYREEE (reference sequence). CDR3 amino acids: CASSFPGSSYNEQFF. DNA of the CDR3: TGTGCCAGCAGCTTTCCCGGAAGCTCCTACAATGAGCAGTTCTTC.

This clone was seen only a few times. The DNA of the CDR3 is TGTGCCAGCAGCTTAACGTGGGGAGGCGGCTCACCCCTCCACTTT. Protein: CASSLTWGGGSPLHF. This chain uses TRBV7-3 with TRBJ1-6; D call uncertain. The CDR3 has 15 amino acids. Germline V gene lookup returns CDR1 SGHTA and CDR2 FQGTGA. Trimming cost V 0 bases and J 10 bases, with 13 bases left between them.

This clone was seen more than once but under ten times. This chain joins TRBV9 and TRBJ2-5; 8 bases are a match to TRBD2. The CDR3 has 17 residues. CDR1 is SGDLS, CDR2 YYNGEE, per germline. J gave up 5 bases and V 3 bases, and 15 bases lay outside the gene matches. The CDR3 loop reads CASSGEGASGLKETQYF. The CDR3 region has the DNA TGTGCCAGCAGCGGAGAGGGCGCTAGCGGGTTAAAGGAGACCCAGTACTTC.

V usage is TRBV7-2 and J usage is TRBJ2-7; TRBD2 matches at 7 bases. V dropped 5 bases and J dropped 6; count of bases not matched to a gene: 7. The CDR3 is made up of 13 amino acids. Germline lookup yields CDR1 SGHTA and CDR2 FQGNSA. This CDR3 reads CASSRTSFVEQYV. CDR3 bases: TGTGCCAGCAGCCGGACTAGTTTTGTCGAGCAGTACGTC.

The rearrangement links TRBV7-2 to TRBJ2-3, with 8 bases matching TRBD1. Trimming took 4 bases from V and 1 from J; bases not matched to a gene: 7. This CDR3 comprises 16 residues. Per germline, CDR1 SGHTA and CDR2 FQGNSA. The CDR3 reads CASSSQQGGGTDTQYF. CDR3 DNA: TGTGCCAGCAGCTCCCAACAGGGGGGAGGCACAGATACGCAGTATTTT.

This clone was seen only a few times. V is TRBV7-2 and J is TRBJ2-1; TRBD2 matches at 11 bases. The CDR3 contains 15 residues. V was clipped by 5 bases and J by 7 bases; unmatched bases: 7. Germline lookup yields CDR1 SGHTA and CDR2 FQGNSA. The CDR3 is CASSPTSGSLNEQFF. CDR3 DNA: TGTGCCAGCAGCCCAACTAGCGGGAGTTTAAATGAGCAGTTCTTC.

This clone was seen more than once but under ten times. CDR3 in amino acids: CASSSEGPGELFF. CDR3 nucleotides: TGCGCCAGCAGCTCCGAAGGGCCCGGGGAGCTGTTTTTT. The chain recombines TRBV4-3 with TRBJ2-2, with D hard to call. The V end was cut by 5 bases, the J end by 6 bases, with 10 bases between. This CDR3 region has 13 residues. Germline V lookup: CDR1 LGHNA, CDR2 YSLEER.

This rearrangement joins TRBV7-2 to TRBJ2-3; 7 positions match TRBD1. Germline V gives CDR1 SGHTA, CDR2 FQGNSA. The CDR3 spans 15 residues. V dropped 3 bases and J dropped 2; count of bases not matched to a gene: 5. The chain's CDR3 is CASSFGQAPTDTQYF. DNA for the CDR3: TGTGCCAGCAGCTTTGGACAGGCCCCCACAGATACGCAGTATTTT.

This clone appeared a few times. CDR3 in amino acids: CASSQDQTGANVLTF. CDR3 nucleotides: TGCGCCAGCAGCCAAGATCAGACTGGGGCCAACGTCCTGACTTTC. This chain connects TRBV4-3 to TRBJ2-6; D is unresolved. CDR1 LGHNA and CDR2 YSLEER come from the germline V gene. This CDR3 comprises 15 residues. V lost 0 bases and J 2 bases, leaving 5 bases between the germline ends.

This clone was counted between two and nine times. The same CDR3 is also encoded by other DNA sequences in this sample. The J gene is TRBJ2-1, the V gene TRBV5-1; D gene unclear. The germline V gene encodes CDR1 SGHRS and CDR2 YFSETQ. Trimming cost V 0 bases and J 0 bases, with 7 bases left between them. This CDR3 has 15 amino acids. The DNA for the CDR3 is TGCGCCAGCAGCTTGGCCGGGTCCTCCTACAATGAGCAGTTCTTC. Translated: CASSLAGSSYNEQFF. The full variable domain, with the rest looked up from reference TRBV5-1 and TRBJ2-1, is KAGVTQTPRYLIKTRGQQVTLSCSPISGHRSVSWYQQTPGQGLQFLFEYFSETQRNKGNFPGRFSGRQFSNSRSEMNVSTLELGDSALYLCASSLAGSSYNEQFFGPGTRLTVL.

The gene calls are TRBV6-1 and TRBJ2-7; D is ambiguous. This CDR3 is built from 14 residues. Trimming removed 2 bases from V and 2 bases from J, with 10 bases in between. Germline V CDR1 and CDR2: MNHNS, SASEGT. CDR3 nucleotide sequence: TGTGCCAGCAGTGAAAGGATGGCACCCTACGAGCAGTACGTC. Residues: CASSERMAPYEQYV.

This clone was found a few times. This chain uses TRBV29-1 with TRBJ1-5; D is possibly TRBD1 (5 bases). Trimming took off 6 bases at V and 7 bases at J, with 16 bases between the two ends. CDR1 is SQVTM, CDR2 ANQGSEA, per germline. This CDR3 is 13 amino acids long. CDR3 sequence reads: CSVKVRSGQPQHF. CDR3 DNA sequence: TGCAGCGTCAAAGTCAGGTCAGGGCAGCCCCAGCATTTT. Based on the CDR3 plus reference TRBV29-1 and TRBJ1-5, the full variable domain is SAVISQKPSRDICQRGTSLTIQCQVDSQVTMMFWYRQQPGQSLTLIATANQGSEATYESGFVIDKFPISRPNLTFSTLTVSNMSPEDSSIYLCSVKVRSGQPQHFGDGTRLSIL.

This clone was seen only once. The V and J genes are TRBV15 and TRBJ1-2; 7 nucleotides align to TRBD1. The germline V gene has CDR1 LNHNV and CDR2 YYDKDF (reference sequence). Unmatched junction bases numbered 4, after V lost 0 bases and J lost 3 bases. This CDR3 has 15 amino acids. The CDR3 nucleotides are TGTGCCACCAGCAGAGATCGACAGGGATACTATGGCTACACCTTC. Residues: CATSRDRQGYYGYTF.

V gene TRBV6-1 combines with J gene TRBJ2-7, with D possibly being TRBD1 (6 bases). This CDR3 comprises 15 residues. Trimming left V 3 bases short and J 3 bases short, with 15 bases between. From germline, CDR1 is MNHNS and CDR2 SASEGT. The DNA of the CDR3 is TGTGCCAGCAGTGATGAGACAGGTGCCCTCTACGAGCAGTACGTC. It specifies CASSDETGALYEQYV.

Concerning this clone itself: Other DNA variants within this sample encode the same CDR3. J is TRBJ1-5 and V is TRBV4-1; D may be TRBD1 (6 bases). CDR1 is MGHRA and CDR2 is YSYEKL in the germline V gene. The CDR3 totals 14 residues. Trimming took 3 bases from V and 2 from J, leaving 8 bases between them. This CDR3 reads CASSQAGGNQPQHF. CDR3 DNA sequence: TGCGCCAGCAGCCAGGCAGGGGGCAATCAGCCCCAGCATTTT.

This clone was counted at least ten times. The chain couples TRBV13 to TRBJ1-2, with 8 bases fitting TRBD1. The CDR3 sequence is 13 residues long. In germline, CDR1 is PRHDT, CDR2 FYEKMQ (reference sequence). The V segment lost 5 bases and the J segment 5 bases; nucleotides outside the gene matches: 4. The CDR3 nucleotides are TGTGCCAGCAGCCCGCGACAGGGGTATGGCTACACCTTC. Translation: CASSPRQGYGYTF.

The rearrangement joins TRBV5-1 to TRBJ2-5; D call uncertain. CDR3 length: 14 residues. Germline-derived CDR1 and CDR2 are SGHRS and YFSETQ. Trimming left V 4 bases short and J 5 bases short, with 15 bases between. CDR3 sequence (DNA): TGCGCCAGCAGCCTTGACCCTACGGTGGAGACCCAGTACTTC. Amino acid sequence: CASSLDPTVETQYF. The complete variable domain, with remaining parts taken from reference TRBV5-1 and TRBJ2-5, reads KAGVTQTPRYLIKTRGQQVTLSCSPISGHRSVSWYQQTPGQGLQFLFEYFSETQRNKGNFPGRFSGRQFSNSRSEMNVSTLELGDSALYLCASSLDPTVETQYFGPGTRLLVL.

The V call is TRBV28, the J call TRBJ2-1; D might be TRBD2 (5 bases). Germline values: CDR1 MDHEN, CDR2 SYDVKM. The CDR3 length is 14 residues. Trimming removed 2 bases from V and 2 bases from J, with 7 bases in between. This CDR3 is CASSLAGTYNEQFF. The CDR3 DNA reads TGTGCCAGCAGTTTAGCCGGGACCTACAATGAGCAGTTCTTC.